The present T cell receptor (beta chain) was sequenced within a study of T cells in localized non-small cell lung cancer. Study conclusions and caveats: When the top 100 tumor clones were examined, a median around 61 of them also appeared in the adjacent lung, which was paired and uninvolved. Uninvolved adjacent lung had more T cell clonality than any other tissue, topping tumor. Sequence data derive from only one tumor region, so heterogeneity remains possible. Higher blood T cell density tracked longer overall survival.

As for this clone: Its antigen is unknown.

The repertoire was sequenced with immunoSEQ multiplex PCR; TCRdb's copy has only in-frame clones and lacks some. The table includes about 28,000 clones, 91% detected once. The receptor was derived from a female donor over 55 with stage I lung adenocarcinoma. Sample: peripheral blood, taken before any cancer treatment.

CDR3 protein: CAIRDTLNTEAFF. CDR3 nucleotide sequence: TGTGCCATCCGGGACACCCTGAACACTGAAGCTTTCTTT. The chain couples TRBV2 to TRBJ1-1, with D tentatively TRBD1 (6 bases). CDR1 and CDR2 from the germline V gene are SNHLY and FYNNEI. Trimming shortened V by 10 bases and J by 0 bases, and 12 bases separated the two germline ends. The CDR3 runs to 13 residues.